Given below is one T cell receptor beta chain in context. The source of the sample is a study of identical twins. Germline V gives CDR1 SGHTA, CDR2 FQGNSA. The V segment lost 5 bases and the J segment 4 bases; nucleotides outside the gene matches: 10. There are 15 residues in the CDR3. TCRdb itself ran the 5' RACE reads through MiXCR, one entry per CDR3 protein. The sample consists of 1.5 million to 2 million distinct CDR3 sequences, less than 40% of them appearing once. The V and J genes are TRBV7-2 and TRBJ1-1; 7 nucleotides match TRBD1. What was sequenced was cord blood. The TCR was taken from a newborn girl in good health. This CDR3 reads CASSPNSDRATEAFF. The CDR3, as DNA: TGTGCCAGCAGCCCGAACTCCGACAGGGCCACTGAAGCTTTCTTT.